Presented here are 26 T cell receptor beta chains from one specimen sequenced in a study of T cells in Graves' hyperthyroidism and ophthalmopathy. Amplification yielded TCR beta CDR3 regions, with RNA transcripts as the source. With the HTBI primer set, the TCR CDR3 went through a first round of RT-PCR. TCRdb re-derived calls from the multiplex PCR reads in MiXCR, one entry per CDR3 protein. Among approximately 98,000 distinct CDR3 sequences listed, 40% were seen once. Input material: peripheral blood or thyroid tissue (not recorded which). These receptors came from a woman aged 25-40 years with Graves' hyperthyroidism.

Regarding this clonotype: Just one base apart from a much larger clone, this may be a read error. This rearrangement joins TRBV7-9 to TRBJ2-7; tentatively, D is TRBD1 or TRBD2 (5 bases each). The CDR3 sequence is 14 residues long. From germline, CDR1 is SEHNR and CDR2 FQNEAQ (reference sequence). The V end was cut by 6 bases, the J end by 9 bases, with 21 bases between. The CDR3 protein is CASSLWPGPDVQYF. DNA for the CDR3: TGTGCCAGCAGTTTGTGGCCGGGACCAGACGTGCAGTACTTC. Combining the CDR3 with reference TRBV7-9 and TRBJ2-7 gives the whole variable domain DTGVSQNPRHKITKRGQNVTFRCDPISEHNRLYWYRQTLGQGPEFLTYFQNEAQLEKSRLLSDRFSAERPKGSFSTLEIQRTEQGDSAMYLCASSLWPGPDVQYFGPGTRLTVT.

The chain joins TRBV24-1 to TRBJ2-5; D tentatively reads TRBD1 or TRBD2 (5 bases each). Germline CDR1 KGHDR, CDR2 SFDVKD. This CDR3 has 14 residues. The V end lost 4 bases, the J end lost 3 bases, and 11 bases lay between the germline ends. The CDR3 DNA reads TGTGCCACCAGTGACCCCGGGACCGAAGAGACCCAGTACTTC. Protein sequence: CATSDPGTEETQYF.

The chain is built from TRBV11-2 and TRBJ2-3, with TRBD2 as a possible D gene (5 bases). This CDR3 is built from 17 residues. Between the trimmed V and J ends, which lost 5 bases and 0 bases, there was a span of 18 bases. The germline V gene encodes CDR1 SGHAT and CDR2 FQNNGV. For the CDR3, the DNA is TGTGCCAGCAGCATACTTGAACTAGTAGGTAGCACAGATACGCAGTATTTT. Amino acid sequence: CASSILELVGSTDTQYF.

Comment on this clonotype: A read error may produce the germline difference seen at one junction end. The J gene is TRBJ1-1, the V gene TRBV7-9; D is unresolved. Germline lookup yields CDR1 SEHNR and CDR2 FQNEAQ (reference sequence). The CDR3 is 14 residues long. The CDR3 region is CVSSLLTLNTEAFF. CDR3 nucleotide sequence: TGTGTCAGCAGCTTATTGACGCTGAACACTGAAGCCTTCTTT.

The rearrangement uses TRBV10-3 and TRBJ1-2, with D unclear. The germline V and J ends were trimmed by 3 bases and 6 bases, with 14 bases remaining between them. Germline assignment: CDR1 ENHRY and CDR2 SYGVKD. The CDR3 is made up of 14 amino acids. The CDR3 reads CAISDDVPWDGYTF. As DNA, the CDR3 is TGTGCCATCAGTGACGACGTCCCCTGGGATGGCTACACCTTC.

This rearrangement joins TRBV7-4 to TRBJ1-2; D is unresolved. V lost 6 bases and J lost 4, with 18 bases in between. There are 15 residues in the CDR3. CDR1 is SGHVT, CDR2 SQSDAQ, per germline. The chain's CDR3 is CASSEGGKAFYGYTF. CDR3 DNA sequence: TGTGCCAGCAGTGAAGGAGGCAAAGCTTTCTATGGCTACACCTTC.

The chain joins TRBV10-3 to TRBJ1-1; 11 bases fit TRBD1. The ends lost 6 bases at V and 5 bases at J; junction bases unmatched: 5. The CDR3 length is 14 residues. Germline CDR1 ENHRY, CDR2 SYGVKD. This CDR3 is CAIRGQGGSTEAFF. CDR3 nucleotide sequence: TGTGCCATCAGGGGACAGGGGGGGTCGACTGAAGCTTTCTTT.

This sequence joins TRBV10-3 and TRBJ1-1; weak D call: TRBD1 (5 bases). V was shortened by 4 bases and J by 5 bases, with 17 bases between the two germline ends. The CDR3 has 15 amino acids. CDR1 and CDR2 (germline): ENHRY, SYGVKD. CDR3 region: CAISVFGGSSTEAFF. The CDR3 bases are TGTGCCATCAGTGTCTTCGGGGGATCGAGTACTGAAGCTTTCTTT.

This clonotype has at least ten counts. The CDR3 nucleotides are TGTGCCAGTAGTATAGATCAACGCACAGATACGCAGTATTTT. It codes for CASSIDQRTDTQYF. The V call is TRBV19, the J call TRBJ2-3; D is undetermined. This CDR3 has 14 amino acids. Per the germline V gene, CDR1 is LNHDA and CDR2 is SQIVND (reference sequence). V was shortened by 0 bases and J by 1 base, with 5 bases between the two germline ends.

This clonotype was seen at least ten times. The rearrangement links TRBV20-1 to TRBJ1-2; a weak D match, TRBD1 (5 bases). V was cut by 4 bases and J by 8 bases, with 14 bases left in between. The germline gives CDR1 DFQATT, CDR2 SNEGSKA (reference sequence). The CDR3 loop spans 12 amino acids. The CDR3 is CSATRQYQGYTF. For the CDR3, the DNA is TGCAGTGCTACTCGACAGTATCAAGGCTACACCTTC.

By sample share, this clonotype is medium-sized (0.01 to 0.1%). The chain recombines TRBV7-2 with TRBJ2-5; 8 nucleotides agree with TRBD1. CDR1 is SGHTA, CDR2 FQGNSA, per germline. V shed 5 bases, J shed 5 bases, and the junction held 7 bases outside the gene matches. The CDR3 covers 14 residues. This CDR3 reads CASSLRQGSETQYF. As DNA, the CDR3 is TGTGCCAGCAGCCTAAGACAGGGGAGCGAGACCCAGTACTTC.

On this clonotype itself: At one boundary the junction diverges from the germline segment, which might be a read error. The chain combines TRBV15 with TRBJ2-3; D is uncertain. The CDR3 is made up of 14 amino acids. In germline, CDR1 is LNHNV, CDR2 YYDKDF (reference sequence). The CDR3: CATNRDANADTQYF. The CDR3 DNA sequence: TGTGCCACCAACAGAGATGCGAATGCGGATACGCAGTATTTT.

The rearrangement uses TRBV20-1 and TRBJ2-7, with 9 bases aligning to TRBD1. This CDR3 contains 14 residues. Germline trimming cut 4 bases from V and 4 bases from J; bases unmatched to any gene: 8. Germline V gene lookup returns CDR1 DFQATT and CDR2 SNEGSKA (reference sequence). The CDR3 reads CSATFDRGAYEQYF. The CDR3 bases are TGCAGTGCTACCTTCGACAGGGGGGCTTACGAGCAGTACTTC.

The V and J genes are TRBV7-9 and TRBJ1-1; tentative D call: TRBD1 (6 bases). The ends were cut back, 5 bases at V and 6 bases at J, with 19 bases in the middle. CDR1 SEHNR and CDR2 FQNEAQ come from the germline V gene (reference sequence). The CDR3 consists of 15 residues. The CDR3 nucleotides read TGTGCCAGCAGCGAACAGCCCTTGGGGGGCGCTGAAGCTTTCTTT. Translated: CASSEQPLGGAEAFF. Full variable domain (outside the CDR3, taken from reference TRBV7-9 and TRBJ1-1): DTGVSQNPRHKITKRGQNVTFRCDPISEHNRLYWYRQTLGQGPEFLTYFQNEAQLEKSRLLSDRFSAERPKGSFSTLEIQRTEQGDSAMYLCASSEQPLGGAEAFFGQGTRLTVV.

In regard to this clonotype: Here the CDR3 omits its conserved ending phenylalanine or tryptophan, so a read error is the likely source. J is TRBJ1-2 and V is TRBV9, with D possibly TRBD1 on 5 matching bases. The length of the CDR3 is 14 residues. From germline, CDR1 is SGDLS and CDR2 YYNGEE. Deletions cut 0 bases from V and 2 bases from J, with 8 bases between. CDR3 sequence reads: CASSVVPGNYGYTI. The CDR3 DNA follows: TGTGCCAGCAGCGTAGTCCCAGGGAACTATGGCTACACCATC.

This clonotype was detected a few times. V gene TRBV10-3 combines with J gene TRBJ1-1, with D unresolved. The germline V gene encodes CDR1 ENHRY and CDR2 SYGVKD. The CDR3 loop spans 15 amino acids. The V gene lost 4 bases and the J gene lost 2 bases, with 14 bases spanning the gap. In DNA, the CDR3 is TGTGCCATCAGTGCGGCAGGACTGGGAAACACTGAAGCTTTCTTT. Its translation: CAISAAGLGNTEAFF.

Of note for this clonotype: This may be a read error: a much more frequent sequence differs by one nucleotide. V usage is TRBV3-1 and J usage is TRBJ2-7, with D possibly being TRBD1 (6 bases). CDR1 and CDR2 from the germline V gene are LGHDT and YNNKEL (reference sequence). CDR3 size: 14 residues. The CDR3 is CASSREQGSYKQYF. The CDR3 region has the DNA TGTGCCAGCAGCCGCGAACAGGGATCCTACAAGCAGTACTTC.

Only a few counts were recorded for this clonotype. The gene calls are TRBV30 and TRBJ2-7; maybe TRBD1 (7 bases). The CDR3 loop spans 14 amino acids. Germline assignment: CDR1 GTSNPN and CDR2 SVGIG (reference sequence). V lost 4 bases and J 5 bases, leaving 18 bases between the germline ends. Here the CDR3 DNA reads TGTGCCTGGACCAGGGGGGTTTACCGGGACGAGCAGTACTTC. The encoded protein is CAWTRGVYRDEQYF.

The sample holds many counts of this clonotype. The J gene is TRBJ2-7, the V gene TRBV3-1; D gene uncertain. This CDR3 has 12 amino acids. Germline lookup yields CDR1 LGHDT and CDR2 YNNKEL (reference sequence). V lost 1 base, J lost 6 bases, and 7 bases lay in between. In nucleotides, the CDR3 is TGTGCCAGCAGCCAAGTAAGCTCCGAGCAGTACTTC. This sequence encodes CASSQVSSEQYF.

This clonotype occurred many times. V usage is TRBV9 and J usage is TRBJ2-5; D is unclear. Trimming removed 4 bases at V and 1 base at J, with 14 bases between. Germline values: CDR1 SGDLS, CDR2 YYNGEE. The CDR3 consists of 15 residues. CDR3 sequence reads: CASSPPAPAQETQYF. In DNA form, the CDR3 reads TGTGCCAGCAGCCCACCAGCACCGGCCCAAGAGACCCAGTACTTC.

Ten or more counts support this clonotype. The V and J genes are TRBV2 and TRBJ2-7, with TRBD2 matching 13 bases. Germline CDR1 is SNHLY and CDR2 is FYNNEI. This CDR3 spans 15 amino acids. J lost 8 bases, V lost 5 bases, and 9 bases had no gene match. Written as DNA, the CDR3 is TGTGCCAGCAGTTCCTGGACTAGCGGGAGTTTCAAGCAGTACTTC. Translation: CASSSWTSGSFKQYF.

This clonotype has just a few counts. This rearrangement joins TRBV28 to TRBJ2-6; TRBD1 matches 7 bases. There are 17 residues in the CDR3. Per germline, CDR1 MDHEN and CDR2 SYDVKM. V trimming: 7 bases; J trimming: 1 base; junction bases outside the gene matches: 10. The CDR3 loop is CASKLQGSGSGANVLTF. Written as DNA, the CDR3 is TGTGCCAGCAAACTACAGGGGTCCGGATCTGGGGCCAACGTCCTGACTTTC.

In this sample, this clonotype turned up many times. This chain uses TRBV7-3 with TRBJ2-5; D tentatively reads TRBD1 or TRBD2 (5 bases each). CDR3 length equals 15 residues. The V end was cut by 1 base, the J end by 5 bases, with 14 bases between. Germline-derived CDR1 and CDR2 are SGHTA and FQGTGA. In DNA, the CDR3 is TGTGCCAGCAGCTTAAGGTCGGGGCAGCAGGAGACCCAGTACTTC. The encoded protein is CASSLRSGQQETQYF.

This clonotype was observed many times. This chain joins TRBV6-5 and TRBJ2-7; 13 bases align to TRBD2. Germline lookup yields CDR1 MNHEY and CDR2 SVGAGI. The length of the CDR3 is 18 residues. Trimming took 6 bases from V and 6 from J; bases not matched to a gene: 17. The CDR3 spells CASSFRLAGGGDSFEQYF. The DNA for the CDR3 is TGTGCCAGCAGCTTCCGACTAGCGGGAGGAGGGGACTCTTTCGAGCAGTACTTC.

In this sample, this clonotype turned up many times. The chain combines TRBV20-1 with TRBJ2-3, with 10 bases lining up with TRBD1. Germline V gene lookup returns CDR1 DFQATT and CDR2 SNEGSKA (reference sequence). This CDR3 spans 15 amino acids. The V segment lost 6 bases and the J segment 6 bases; nucleotides outside the gene matches: 12. The CDR3 spells CSALGTGAVRDTQYF. In DNA, the CDR3 is TGCAGTGCCCTCGGGACAGGGGCCGTCAGGGATACGCAGTATTTT.

This chain connects TRBV28 to TRBJ2-2; the match to TRBD2 covers 9 bases. CDR1 and CDR2 (germline): MDHEN, SYDVKM. Trimming removed 2 bases from V and 6 bases from J; junction bases left unmatched: 13. The CDR3 length is 18 residues. The CDR3 sequence is CASSLELASGNLAGELFF. CDR3 nucleotide sequence: TGTGCCAGCAGTTTAGAGCTCGCTAGCGGGAACTTAGCCGGGGAGCTGTTTTTT.